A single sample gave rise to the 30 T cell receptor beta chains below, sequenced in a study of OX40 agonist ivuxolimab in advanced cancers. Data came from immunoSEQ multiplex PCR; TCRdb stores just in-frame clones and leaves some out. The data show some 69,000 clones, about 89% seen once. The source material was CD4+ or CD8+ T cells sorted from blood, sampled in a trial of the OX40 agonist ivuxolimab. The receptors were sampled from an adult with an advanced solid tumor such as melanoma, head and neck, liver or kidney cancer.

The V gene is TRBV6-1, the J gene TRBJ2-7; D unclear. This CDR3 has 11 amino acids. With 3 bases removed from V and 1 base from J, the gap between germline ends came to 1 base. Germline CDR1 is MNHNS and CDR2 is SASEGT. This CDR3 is CASSESYEQYF. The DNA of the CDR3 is TGTGCCAGCAGTGAGTCCTACGAGCAGTACTTC.

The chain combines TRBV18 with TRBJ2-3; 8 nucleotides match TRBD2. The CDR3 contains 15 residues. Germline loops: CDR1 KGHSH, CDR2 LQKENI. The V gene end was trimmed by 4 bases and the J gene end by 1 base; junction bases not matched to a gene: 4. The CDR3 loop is CASSRAGAGTDTQYF. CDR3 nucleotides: TGTGCCAGCTCACGAGCGGGAGCGGGCACAGATACGCAGTATTTT. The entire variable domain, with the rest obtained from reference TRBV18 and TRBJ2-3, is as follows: NAGVMQNPRHLVRRRGQEARLRCSPMKGHSHVYWYRQLPEEGLKFMVYLQKENIIDESGMPKERFSAEFPKEGPSILRIQQVVRGDSAAYFCASSRAGAGTDTQYFGPGTRLTVL.

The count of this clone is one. Here the CDR3 DNA reads TGCGCCAGCACCCTAGCTTCCCCGGGCCCTAGCACAGATACGCAGTATTTT. Translated, it gives CASTLASPGPSTDTQYF. The rearrangement joins TRBV5-1 to TRBJ2-3; D is possibly TRBD2 (5 bases). Trimming stripped 6 bases from V and 0 bases from J, with 20 bases between. Germline loops: CDR1 SGHRS, CDR2 YFSETQ. This CDR3 has 17 residues.

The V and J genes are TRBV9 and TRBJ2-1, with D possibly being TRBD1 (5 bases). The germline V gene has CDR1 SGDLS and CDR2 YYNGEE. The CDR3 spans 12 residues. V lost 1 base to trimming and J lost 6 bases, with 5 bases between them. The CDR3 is CASSVQGNEQFF. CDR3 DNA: TGTGCCAGCAGCGTACAGGGCAATGAGCAGTTCTTC.

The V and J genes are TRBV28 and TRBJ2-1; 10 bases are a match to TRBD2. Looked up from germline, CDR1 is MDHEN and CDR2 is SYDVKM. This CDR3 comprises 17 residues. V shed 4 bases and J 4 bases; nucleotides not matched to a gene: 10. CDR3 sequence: CASSSGEWTSGYNEQFF. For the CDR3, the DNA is TGTGCCAGCAGTTCAGGAGAATGGACTAGCGGTTACAATGAGCAGTTCTTC.

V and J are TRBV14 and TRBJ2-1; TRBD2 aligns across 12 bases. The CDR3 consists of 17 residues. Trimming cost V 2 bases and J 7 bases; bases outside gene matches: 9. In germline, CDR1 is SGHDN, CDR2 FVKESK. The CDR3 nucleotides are TGTGCCAGCAGCCAACGTAGGACTAGCGGGATGCTTAATGAGCAGTTCTTC. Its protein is CASSQRRTSGMLNEQFF.

The CDR3 DNA sequence: TGCAGTGGACTGGCCTATGGCTACACCTTC. This sequence encodes CSGLAYGYTF. The chain carries TRBV20-1 and TRBJ1-2; D ambiguous. Germline V gene data show CDR1 as DFQATT and CDR2 as SNEGSKA (reference sequence). V dropped 7 bases and J dropped 4 bases, with 7 bases sitting between them. CDR3 length equals 10 residues.

The CDR3 sequence: CAGGWDRGNQPQHF. CDR3 nucleotides: TGTGCCGGAGGTTGGGACAGGGGCAATCAGCCCCAGCATTTT. The chain uses TRBV30 and TRBJ1-5; 9 nucleotides match TRBD1. The V and J ends lost 8 bases and 2 bases, in that order; junction bases with no gene match: 7. This CDR3 comprises 14 residues. Germline lookup yields CDR1 GTSNPN and CDR2 SVGIG (reference sequence).

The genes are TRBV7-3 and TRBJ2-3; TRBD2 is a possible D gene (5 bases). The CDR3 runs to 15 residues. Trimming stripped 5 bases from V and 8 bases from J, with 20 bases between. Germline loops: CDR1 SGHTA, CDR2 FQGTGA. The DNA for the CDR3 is TGTGCCAGCAGCCCCAGGCCTGTTAGCGATGGTACGCAGTATTTT. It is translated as CASSPRPVSDGTQYF. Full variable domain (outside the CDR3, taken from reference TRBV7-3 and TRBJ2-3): GAGVSQTPSNKVTEKGKYVELRCDPISGHTALYWYRQSLGQGPEFLIYFQGTGAADDSGLPNDRFFAVRPEGSVSTLKIQRTERGDSAVYLCASSPRPVSDGTQYFGPGTRLTVL.

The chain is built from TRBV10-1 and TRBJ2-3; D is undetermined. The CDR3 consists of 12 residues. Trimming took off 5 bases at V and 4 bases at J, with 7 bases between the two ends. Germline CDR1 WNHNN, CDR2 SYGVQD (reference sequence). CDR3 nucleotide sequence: TGCGCCAGCAGTCCTACGGCAGATACGCAGTATTTT. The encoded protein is CASSPTADTQYF.

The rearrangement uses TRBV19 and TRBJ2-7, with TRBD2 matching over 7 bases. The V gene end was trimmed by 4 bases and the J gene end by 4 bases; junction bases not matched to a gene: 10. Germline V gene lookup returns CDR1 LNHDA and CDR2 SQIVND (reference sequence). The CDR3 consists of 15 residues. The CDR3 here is CASSSGPGGRYEQYF. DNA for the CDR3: TGTGCCAGTAGTAGCGGACCGGGAGGCAGGTACGAGCAGTACTTC. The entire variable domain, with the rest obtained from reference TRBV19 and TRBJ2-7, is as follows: DGGITQSPKYLFRKEGQNVTLSCEQNLNHDAMYWYRQDPGQGLRLIYYSQIVNDFQKGDIAEGYSVSREKKESFPLTVTSAQKNPTAFYLCASSSGPGGRYEQYFGPGTRLTVT.

The DNA of the CDR3 is TGTGCCAGCAGTGTATGGACTAGCGGGGAAAGCACAGATACGCAGTATTTT. This gives the protein CASSVWTSGESTDTQYF. The chain combines TRBV2 with TRBJ2-3; 12 positions agree with TRBD2. The V gene end was trimmed by 4 bases and the J gene end by 0 bases; junction bases not matched to a gene: 5. The CDR3 covers 17 residues. Germline V lookup: CDR1 SNHLY, CDR2 FYNNEI. The whole variable domain, remainder taken from reference TRBV2 and TRBJ2-3, is EPEVTQTPSHQVTQMGQEVILRCVPISNHLYFYWYRQILGQKVEFLVSFYNNEISEKSEIFDDQFSVERPDGSNFTLKIRSTKLEDSAMYFCASSVWTSGESTDTQYFGPGTRLTVL.

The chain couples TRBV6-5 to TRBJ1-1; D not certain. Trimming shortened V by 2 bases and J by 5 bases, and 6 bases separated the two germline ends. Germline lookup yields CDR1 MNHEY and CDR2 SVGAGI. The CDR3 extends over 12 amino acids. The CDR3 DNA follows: TGTGCCAGCAGTTACGTCGGGACTGAAGCTTTCTTT. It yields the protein CASSYVGTEAFF.

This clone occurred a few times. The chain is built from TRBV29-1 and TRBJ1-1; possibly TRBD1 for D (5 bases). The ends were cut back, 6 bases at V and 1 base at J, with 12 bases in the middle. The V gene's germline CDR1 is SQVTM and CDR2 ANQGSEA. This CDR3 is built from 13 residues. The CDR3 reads CSVRASGNTEAFF. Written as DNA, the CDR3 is TGCAGCGTCAGGGCATCAGGGAACACTGAAGCTTTCTTT.

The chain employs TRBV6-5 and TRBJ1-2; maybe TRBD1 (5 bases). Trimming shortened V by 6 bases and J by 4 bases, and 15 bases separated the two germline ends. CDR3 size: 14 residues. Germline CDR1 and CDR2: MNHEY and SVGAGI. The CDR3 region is CASSPDTLGYGYTF. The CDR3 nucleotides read TGTGCCAGCAGCCCGGACACCCTTGGCTATGGCTACACCTTC.

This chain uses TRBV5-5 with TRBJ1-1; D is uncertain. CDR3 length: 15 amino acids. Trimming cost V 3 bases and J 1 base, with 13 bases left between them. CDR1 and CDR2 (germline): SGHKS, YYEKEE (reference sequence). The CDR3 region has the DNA TGTGCCAGCAGCTGGGGTGAGGGAGCGAACACTGAAGCTTTCTTT. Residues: CASSWGEGANTEAFF.

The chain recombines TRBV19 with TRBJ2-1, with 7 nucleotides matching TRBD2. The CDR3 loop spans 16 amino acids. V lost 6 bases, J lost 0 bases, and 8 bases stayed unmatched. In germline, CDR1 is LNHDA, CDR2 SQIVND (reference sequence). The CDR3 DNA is TGTGCCAGTAGGTCTGGGAGGGCCGACTCCTACAATGAGCAGTTCTTC. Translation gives CASRSGRADSYNEQFF. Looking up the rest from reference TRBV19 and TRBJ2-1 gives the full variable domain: DGGITQSPKYLFRKEGQNVTLSCEQNLNHDAMYWYRQDPGQGLRLIYYSQIVNDFQKGDIAEGYSVSREKKESFPLTVTSAQKNPTAFYLCASRSGRADSYNEQFFGPGTRLTVL.

CDR3 in DNA: TGTGCCAGTAGTGCCCGGGAAGCGGGAGTAAAGAATGAGCAGTTCTTC. It yields the protein CASSAREAGVKNEQFF. V is TRBV19 and J is TRBJ2-1; 8 bases agree with TRBD2. V shed 5 bases and J 7 bases; nucleotides not matched to a gene: 13. The length of the CDR3 is 16 residues. Germline CDR1 LNHDA, CDR2 SQIVND (reference sequence).

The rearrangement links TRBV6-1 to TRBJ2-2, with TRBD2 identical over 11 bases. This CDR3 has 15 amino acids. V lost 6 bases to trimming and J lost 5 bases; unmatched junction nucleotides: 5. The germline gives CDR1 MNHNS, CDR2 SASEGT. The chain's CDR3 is CASSTSGSGTGELFF. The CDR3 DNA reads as TGTGCCAGCAGCACTAGCGGGAGTGGAACCGGGGAGCTGTTTTTT.

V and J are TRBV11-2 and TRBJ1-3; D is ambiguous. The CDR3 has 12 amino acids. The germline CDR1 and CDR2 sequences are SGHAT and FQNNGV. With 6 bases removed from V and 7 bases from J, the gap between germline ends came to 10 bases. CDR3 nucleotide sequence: TGTGCCAGCAGTTGGAGTAGGAACACCATATATTTT. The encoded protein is CASSWSRNTIYF. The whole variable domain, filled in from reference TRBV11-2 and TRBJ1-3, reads EAGVAQSPRYKIIEKRQSVAFWCNPISGHATLYWYQQILGQGPKLLIQFQNNGVVDDSQLPKDRFSAERLKGVDSTLKIQPAKLEDSAVYLCASSWSRNTIYFGEGSWLTVV.

The CDR3 sequence: CASSVRGRPGFNDNEQFF. As DNA, the CDR3 is TGTGCCAGCAGCGTGAGGGGGAGGCCGGGATTCAATGACAATGAGCAGTTCTTC. The V call is TRBV9, the J call TRBJ2-1; D might be TRBD1 or TRBD2, each matching 6 bases. Germline V gene sequence: CDR1 SGDLS, CDR2 YYNGEE. The V end lost 2 bases, the J end lost 5 bases, and 23 bases lay between the germline ends. The CDR3 length is 18 residues.

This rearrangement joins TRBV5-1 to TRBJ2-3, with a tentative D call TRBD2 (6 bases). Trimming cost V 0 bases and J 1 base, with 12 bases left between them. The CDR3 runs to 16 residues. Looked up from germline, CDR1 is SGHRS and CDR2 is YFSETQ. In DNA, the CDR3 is TGCGCCAGCAGCTTGGTGTGGAGGGGAGGCACAGATACGCAGTATTTT. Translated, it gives CASSLVWRGGTDTQYF.

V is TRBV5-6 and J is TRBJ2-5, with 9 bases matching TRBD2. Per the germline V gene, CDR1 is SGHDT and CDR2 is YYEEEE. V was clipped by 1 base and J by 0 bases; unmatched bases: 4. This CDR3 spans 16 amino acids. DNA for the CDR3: TGTGCCAGCAGCTTGTCGGCTAGCGGGAACCAAGAGACCCAGTACTTC. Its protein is CASSLSASGNQETQYF.

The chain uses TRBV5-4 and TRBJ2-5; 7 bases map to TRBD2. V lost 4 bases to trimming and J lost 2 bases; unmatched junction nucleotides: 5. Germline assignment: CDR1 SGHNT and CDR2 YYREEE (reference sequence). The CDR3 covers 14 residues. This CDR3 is CASSLRTSQETQYF. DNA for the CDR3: TGTGCCAGCAGCCTGAGGACTAGTCAAGAGACCCAGTACTTC.

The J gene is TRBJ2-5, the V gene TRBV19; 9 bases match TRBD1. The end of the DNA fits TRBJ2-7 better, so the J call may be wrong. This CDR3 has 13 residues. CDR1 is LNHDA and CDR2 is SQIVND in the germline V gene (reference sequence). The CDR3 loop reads CASSPDRGDEQYF. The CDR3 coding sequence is TGTGCCAGTAGTCCGGACAGGGGAGACGAGCAGTACTTC.

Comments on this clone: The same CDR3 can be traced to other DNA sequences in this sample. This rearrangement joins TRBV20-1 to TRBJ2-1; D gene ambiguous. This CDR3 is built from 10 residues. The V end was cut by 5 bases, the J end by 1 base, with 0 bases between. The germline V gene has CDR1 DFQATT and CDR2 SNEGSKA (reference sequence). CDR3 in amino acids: CSASYNEQFF. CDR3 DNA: TGCAGTGCTTCCTACAATGAGCAGTTCTTC.

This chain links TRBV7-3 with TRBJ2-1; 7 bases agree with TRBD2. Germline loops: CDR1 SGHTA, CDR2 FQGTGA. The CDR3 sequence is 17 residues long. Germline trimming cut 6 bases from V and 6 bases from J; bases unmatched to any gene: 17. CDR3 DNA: TGTGCCAGCAGTCAAAGGTTAGGGCTAGCGGAAGTCAATGAGCAGTTCTTC. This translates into CASSQRLGLAEVNEQFF.

CDR3 bases: TGTGCCACGACACCCGGGACTAGCGGGAGGACGTACGAGCAGTACTTC. Translating it yields CATTPGTSGRTYEQYF. The chain joins TRBV7-3 to TRBJ2-7, with 15 bases that match TRBD2. V gave up 10 bases and J gave up 4 bases; unmatched junction bases: 11. This CDR3 region has 16 residues. Germline lookup yields CDR1 SGHTA and CDR2 FQGTGA.

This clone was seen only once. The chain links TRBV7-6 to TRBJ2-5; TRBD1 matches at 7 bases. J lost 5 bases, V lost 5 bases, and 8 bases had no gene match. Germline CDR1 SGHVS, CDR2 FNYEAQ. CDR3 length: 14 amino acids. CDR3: CASSGRQGAETQYF. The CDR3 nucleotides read TGTGCCAGCAGCGGTAGACAGGGAGCCGAGACCCAGTACTTC. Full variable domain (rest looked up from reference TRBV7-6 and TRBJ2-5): GAGVSQSPRYKVTKRGQDVALRCDPISGHVSLYWYRQALGQGPEFLTYFNYEAQQDKSGLPNDRFSAERPEGSISTLTIQRTEQRDSAMYRCASSGRQGAETQYFGPGTRLLVL.

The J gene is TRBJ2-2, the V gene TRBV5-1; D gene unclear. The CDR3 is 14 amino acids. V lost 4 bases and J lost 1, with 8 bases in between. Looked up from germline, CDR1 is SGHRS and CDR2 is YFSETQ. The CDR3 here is CASSDDGNTGELFF. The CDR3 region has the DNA TGCGCCAGCAGCGACGACGGGAACACCGGGGAGCTGTTTTTT.